Below are 31 T cell receptor beta chains sequenced from a single sample in a study of technical replicates of blood from several donors (dated by TCRdb to the late 2010s). Library preparation was by the immunoSEQ multiplex PCR assay. The source is immuneACCESS, and TCRdb retained only in-frame sequences with V and J called. Part of the clones is not carried over; for the studies checked, unresolved V genes explain less than half of this, and the remainder is unexplained. Within this sample are 14,000 or so clones, with approximately 84% of them counted one time only. Jointly, the top ten make up under 12% of the sample. The sample taken for sequencing was PBMCs. The source is a human donor in good health.

This chain joins TRBV30 and TRBJ2-7, with TRBD2 matching 8 bases. CDR3 length equals 16 residues. The V and J ends lost 1 base and 3 bases, in that order; junction bases with no gene match: 11. Germline V gene sequence: CDR1 GTSNPN, CDR2 SVGIG (reference sequence). CDR3: CAWSDFLTSGNYEQYF. In DNA form, the CDR3 reads TGTGCCTGGAGTGACTTCCTCACTAGCGGCAACTACGAGCAGTACTTC.

The count of this clone is one. The chain employs TRBV5-4 and TRBJ2-5; a possible D gene is TRBD1 (6 bases). V lost 6 bases and J lost 3, with 6 bases in between. From germline, CDR1 is SGHNT and CDR2 YYREEE (reference sequence). The CDR3 has 11 residues. CDR3 sequence (DNA): TGTGCCAGCACAGGGGAAGAGACCCAGTACTTC. Encoded protein: CASTGEETQYF.

The chain is built from TRBV28 and TRBJ2-7; tentative D call: TRBD1 (5 bases). This CDR3 has 14 residues. With 2 bases removed from V and 2 bases from J, the gap between germline ends came to 10 bases. Germline CDR1 MDHEN, CDR2 SYDVKM. CDR3 sequence (DNA): TGTGCCAGCAGTTTAGAACAGGCCCCCTACGAGCAGTACTTC. This sequence encodes CASSLEQAPYEQYF.

The chain recombines TRBV7-2 with TRBJ2-3; no definite D call. Germline V CDR1 and CDR2: SGHTA, FQGNSA. The length of the CDR3 is 13 residues. Trimming took off 4 bases at V and 4 bases at J, with 9 bases between the two ends. In DNA form, the CDR3 reads TGTGCCAGCAGCTGGGCAACCGCAGATACGCAGTATTTT. Protein: CASSWATADTQYF.

This clone rates as medium-sized (0.01 to 0.1%). Within the sample, other DNA sequences also encode this same CDR3. J is TRBJ2-1 and V is TRBV6-4; TRBD2 matches at 11 bases. Looked up from germline, CDR1 is MRHNA and CDR2 is SNTAGT. Trimming cost V 3 bases and J 7 bases; bases outside gene matches: 5. The CDR3 is made up of 15 amino acids. The CDR3 DNA reads as TGTGCCAGCAGTGATTCAACTAGCGGGAGTAATGAGCAGTTCTTC. It is translated as CASSDSTSGSNEQFF.

The chain joins TRBV9 to TRBJ2-1, with TRBD2 identical over 8 bases. V shed 4 bases and J 0 bases; nucleotides not matched to a gene: 6. The CDR3 runs to 16 residues. Germline assignment: CDR1 SGDLS and CDR2 YYNGEE. In DNA form, the CDR3 reads TGTGCCAGCAGCCGGGGGGGCTTCAGCTCCTACAATGAGCAGTTCTTC. It is translated as CASSRGGFSSYNEQFF.

This chain joins TRBV5-1 and TRBJ2-5; 10 nucleotides align to TRBD2. V shed 4 bases and J 2 bases; nucleotides not matched to a gene: 8. CDR3 size: 16 residues. Germline CDR1 reads SGHRS; CDR2 reads YFSETQ. DNA of the CDR3: TGCGCCAGCAGCGTGACTAGCGGGTCCCCTCAAGAGACCCAGTACTTC. Translated: CASSVTSGSPQETQYF. The full variable domain, with the rest looked up from reference TRBV5-1 and TRBJ2-5, is KAGVTQTPRYLIKTRGQQVTLSCSPISGHRSVSWYQQTPGQGLQFLFEYFSETQRNKGNFPGRFSGRQFSNSRSEMNVSTLELGDSALYLCASSVTSGSPQETQYFGPGTRLLVL.

This clone is a singleton in its sample. V usage is TRBV7-6 and J usage is TRBJ2-3; a possible D gene is TRBD2 (5 bases). Germline CDR1 and CDR2: SGHVS and FNYEAQ. The V end was cut by 5 bases, the J end by 2 bases, with 14 bases between. There are 15 residues in the CDR3. The CDR3 coding sequence is TGTGCCAGCAGCGAACGGACTCATGACACAGATACGCAGTATTTT. Protein: CASSERTHDTDTQYF.

The CDR3 sequence is CASSSVGGQETQYF. CDR3 nucleotide sequence: TGCGCCAGCAGCTCAGTAGGAGGGCAAGAGACCCAGTACTTC. The chain employs TRBV5-1 and TRBJ2-5; TRBD2 is a possible D gene (6 bases). This CDR3 has 14 residues. V was pared by 3 bases and J by 2 bases, with 11 bases between. From germline, CDR1 is SGHRS and CDR2 YFSETQ.

V and J are TRBV6-5 and TRBJ2-7; TRBD1 aligns across 10 bases. Germline V gives CDR1 MNHEY, CDR2 SVGAGI. V lost 6 bases to trimming and J lost 5 bases; unmatched junction nucleotides: 7. The CDR3 contains 14 residues. CDR3 in DNA: TGTGCCAGCAGCACCGGGACAGGGGTCCACGAGCAGTACTTC. Amino acid sequence: CASSTGTGVHEQYF.

This chain connects TRBV6-5 to TRBJ2-1, with D perhaps matching TRBD2 (5 bases). Trimming pared 4 bases from V and 7 bases from J, leaving 11 bases between. The CDR3 consists of 13 residues. The germline V gene has CDR1 MNHEY and CDR2 SVGAGI. The CDR3 spells CASSSSRGNEQFF. The CDR3 bases are TGTGCCAGCAGTTCCTCCCGGGGTAATGAGCAGTTCTTC.

The rearrangement joins TRBV10-1 to TRBJ2-1; 8 bases are a match to TRBD2. J gave up 8 bases and V 6 bases, and 12 bases lay outside the gene matches. Germline loops: CDR1 WNHNN, CDR2 SYGVQD (reference sequence). The CDR3 consists of 15 residues. In nucleotides, the CDR3 is TGCGCCAGCAGCGACGGGGCGGGAGGTACCTATGAGCAGTTCTTC. It codes for CASSDGAGGTYEQFF.

The chain has TRBV27 and TRBJ2-7; tentative D call: TRBD2 (6 bases). Trimming removed 5 bases at V and 7 bases at J, with 12 bases between. The CDR3 has 12 residues. Germline V gives CDR1 MNHEY, CDR2 SMNVEV (reference sequence). The CDR3 here is CASSPEEGEQYF. Here the CDR3 DNA reads TGTGCCAGCAGTCCCGAGGAGGGAGAGCAGTACTTC.

CDR3 loop: CASDSASGTQEQFF. CDR3 in DNA: TGTGCCAGCGACTCAGCTAGCGGCACGCAAGAGCAGTTCTTC. The chain carries TRBV6-1 and TRBJ2-1; 7 nucleotides match TRBD2. The V gene end was trimmed by 8 bases and the J gene end by 10 bases; junction bases not matched to a gene: 14. The CDR3 loop spans 14 amino acids. From germline, CDR1 is MNHNS and CDR2 SASEGT.

The rearrangement uses TRBV6-5 and TRBJ1-1, with a weak D call TRBD1 (5 bases). The CDR3 totals 14 residues. Looked up from germline, CDR1 is MNHEY and CDR2 is SVGAGI. Trimming removed 0 bases from V and 5 bases from J, with 10 bases in between. The CDR3 loop reads CASSYSGAGTEAFF. CDR3 nucleotide sequence: TGTGCCAGCAGTTACTCAGGGGCGGGAACTGAAGCTTTCTTT.

V is TRBV10-2 and J is TRBJ2-1, with 8 bases that match TRBD2. CDR3 length equals 17 residues. J gave up 6 bases and V 0 bases, and 10 bases lay outside the gene matches. Germline-derived CDR1 and CDR2 are WSHSY and SAAADI. The CDR3 region is CASSESTVLLAGNEQFF. The CDR3 DNA reads TGCGCCAGCAGTGAGTCGACGGTTTTGCTAGCGGGCAATGAGCAGTTCTTC.

As to this clone: The junction departs from the called germline gene at one end, perhaps through a read error. This sequence joins TRBV11-3 and TRBJ2-1; D might be TRBD2 (6 bases). Germline-derived CDR1 and CDR2 are SGHNT and YENEEA. The CDR3 runs to 16 residues. In DNA form, the CDR3 reads TGTGCCAGCAGCTCCGGGCCCGCTAGCGACTACGATGAGCAGTTCTTC. Translating it yields CASSSGPASDYDEQFF.

This CDR3 reads CASRGWETEAFF. DNA of the CDR3: TGTGCCAGCAGGGGATGGGAGACTGAAGCTTTCTTT. The chain joins TRBV2 to TRBJ1-1, with D unclear. The CDR3 is made up of 12 amino acids. Germline V lookup: CDR1 SNHLY, CDR2 FYNNEI. V gave up 6 bases and J gave up 5 bases, with 10 bases separating them.

This clone was detected only once. This chain uses TRBV7-8 with TRBJ2-7; TRBD1 agrees at 7 bases. The CDR3 extends over 14 amino acids. After removal of 4 bases from V and 2 bases from J, the junction contained 5 bases not matched to a gene. The germline V gene has CDR1 SGHVS and CDR2 FQNEAQ. The CDR3 nucleotides are TGTGCCAGCAGCTACGGCGACAGGGCCTACGAGCAGTACTTC. Protein product: CASSYGDRAYEQYF.

The J gene is TRBJ2-3, the V gene TRBV4-1, with 7 bases that match TRBD2. The ends lost 1 base at V and 7 bases at J; junction bases unmatched: 5. The CDR3 covers 14 residues. Looked up from germline, CDR1 is MGHRA and CDR2 is YSYEKL. The CDR3 sequence is CASSQGWEGNTQYF. Written as DNA, the CDR3 is TGCGCCAGCAGCCAAGGGTGGGAGGGAAATACGCAGTATTTT.

This clone was recorded only once. The chain combines TRBV18 with TRBJ1-4; 7 bases align to TRBD1. The CDR3 is 14 residues long. With V trimmed by 1 base and J by 12 bases, 8 bases remained unmatched. Germline loops: CDR1 KGHSH, CDR2 LQKENI. CDR3 in amino acids: CASSPLTGAEELFF. The DNA for the CDR3 is TGTGCCAGCTCACCACTCACAGGGGCGGAAGAACTGTTTTTT. Based on the CDR3 plus reference TRBV18 and TRBJ1-4, the full variable domain is NAGVMQNPRHLVRRRGQEARLRCSPMKGHSHVYWYRQLPEEGLKFMVYLQKENIIDESGMPKERFSAEFPKEGPSILRIQQVVRGDSAAYFCASSPLTGAEELFFGSGTQLSVL.

This chain links TRBV5-1 with TRBJ2-2; D might be TRBD1 (6 bases). CDR3 length: 16 residues. V lost 5 bases to trimming and J lost 0 bases, with 14 bases between them. In germline, CDR1 is SGHRS, CDR2 YFSETQ. For the CDR3, the DNA is TGCGCCAGCAGACAAATCAGGGGCTCGAACACCGGGGAGCTGTTTTTT. It specifies CASRQIRGSNTGELFF. Filled out from reference TRBV5-1 and TRBJ2-2, the complete variable domain reads KAGVTQTPRYLIKTRGQQVTLSCSPISGHRSVSWYQQTPGQGLQFLFEYFSETQRNKGNFPGRFSGRQFSNSRSEMNVSTLELGDSALYLCASRQIRGSNTGELFFGEGSRLTVL.

V usage is TRBV27 and J usage is TRBJ2-7, with D possibly being TRBD1 (6 bases). V lost 9 bases and J lost 0, with 12 bases in between. This CDR3 is built from 13 residues. Germline V lookup: CDR1 MNHEY, CDR2 SMNVEV (reference sequence). CDR3 protein: CASSRGSSYEQYF. CDR3 DNA: TGTGCCAGTAGTAGGGGGAGCTCCTACGAGCAGTACTTC.

This sequence joins TRBV5-6 and TRBJ1-2; the D is unclear. Trimming took 1 base from V and 8 from J, leaving 12 bases between them. The CDR3 covers 13 residues. In germline, CDR1 is SGHDT, CDR2 YYEEEE. CDR3 DNA sequence: TGTGCCAGCAGCTTGTGGGAGAACGAGGGCTACACCTTC. Translated, it gives CASSLWENEGYTF. The variable domain in full, with the rest retrieved from reference TRBV5-6 and TRBJ1-2, is DAGVTQSPTHLIKTRGQQVTLRCSPKSGHDTVSWYQQALGQGPQFIFQYYEEEERQRGNFPDRFSGHQFPNYSSELNVNALLLGDSALYLCASSLWENEGYTFGSGTRLTVV.

As DNA, the CDR3 is TGTGCCAGCAGCTTAGATCGCACAGGGAGACAGCCCCAGCATTTT. It translates to CASSLDRTGRQPQHF. The chain links TRBV11-2 to TRBJ1-5, with D possibly matching TRBD1 (6 bases). This CDR3 region has 15 residues. Germline lookup yields CDR1 SGHAT and CDR2 FQNNGV. Trimming shortened V by 0 bases and J by 7 bases, and 13 bases separated the two germline ends.

In its sample, this clone was seen a few times. In DNA, the CDR3 is TGTGCCAGCAGCCAACTAGGTGACAATGAGCAGTTCTTC. Protein: CASSQLGDNEQFF. The genes are TRBV4-2 and TRBJ2-1; D gene ambiguous. Germline loops: CDR1 LGHNA, CDR2 YNFKEQ. This CDR3 spans 13 amino acids. The V end was cut by 2 bases, the J end by 5 bases, with 7 bases between.

The gene calls are TRBV2 and TRBJ2-7, with D tentatively TRBD2 (6 bases). CDR3 length: 15 residues. Germline assignment: CDR1 SNHLY and CDR2 FYNNEI. V gave up 5 bases and J gave up 0 bases, with 14 bases separating them. The CDR3 DNA sequence: TGTGCCAGCAGTACGGGACTCGCGAGCTCCTACGAGCAGTACTTC. Amino acid sequence: CASSTGLASSYEQYF.

The rearrangement joins TRBV6-1 to TRBJ2-5; D not resolved. Trimming took off 5 bases at V and 6 bases at J, with 7 bases between the two ends. This CDR3 comprises 11 residues. Germline-derived CDR1 and CDR2 are MNHNS and SASEGT. The CDR3 bases are TGTGCCAGCAGTTTTACTCAGACCCAGTACTTC. Encoded protein: CASSFTQTQYF.

V and J are TRBV5-1 and TRBJ2-1; 8 bases line up with TRBD2. The CDR3 runs to 15 residues. Losses at the gene ends were 3 bases for V and 6 bases for J; bases not matched to a gene: 8. Per the germline V gene, CDR1 is SGHRS and CDR2 is YFSETQ. CDR3 DNA sequence: TGCGCCAGCAGCTATGGACTAGCCGACATCAATGAGCAGTTCTTC. Protein: CASSYGLADINEQFF. The variable domain in full, with the rest retrieved from reference TRBV5-1 and TRBJ2-1, is KAGVTQTPRYLIKTRGQQVTLSCSPISGHRSVSWYQQTPGQGLQFLFEYFSETQRNKGNFPGRFSGRQFSNSRSEMNVSTLELGDSALYLCASSYGLADINEQFFGPGTRLTVL.

The J gene is TRBJ2-2, the V gene TRBV27; D call uncertain. V lost 2 bases and J lost 7, with 11 bases in between. Germline V gives CDR1 MNHEY, CDR2 SMNVEV (reference sequence). The CDR3 extends over 14 amino acids. CDR3 amino acids: CASSLQSFVGELFF. The CDR3, as DNA: TGTGCCAGCAGTTTACAGTCCTTCGTCGGGGAGCTGTTTTTT.

V gene TRBV18 combines with J gene TRBJ2-7; D ambiguous. CDR3 length: 12 residues. Germline-derived CDR1 and CDR2 are KGHSH and LQKENI. Trimming left V 1 base short and J 3 bases short, with 4 bases between. In DNA form, the CDR3 reads TGTGCCAGCTCACCACTCGGCTACGAGCAGTACTTC. Protein product: CASSPLGYEQYF.